This T cell receptor beta chain is drawn from a study of blood T cell repertoires in COVID-19. Study as a whole: The analysed material was cDNA or gDNA that came from T cells, B-cell-depleted T cells, or PBMCs.

As originally analysed: Reference gene primer amplification gave estimated nucleated cell counts. Sequencing used immunoSEQ multiplex PCR; TCRdb keeps in-frame clones, though not all of them. The D gene and trimming were derived from the DNA, and the V and J assignments and clone size from that table. The top ten clones hold 7.6% of a sample with approximately 50,000 clones, about 79% of them seen once. Trimming at V came to 0 bases and at J to 3 bases, leaving 5 bases not matched to a gene. The CDR3 spans 16 residues. Germline CDR1 and CDR2: SGHDN and FVKESK. The V call is TRBV14, the J call TRBJ2-1; 7 nucleotides match TRBD2. The sequence came from a human donor in a cohort sampled during active COVID-19. The sequenced material came from peripheral blood. The CDR3 protein is CASSQEGSGVYNEQFF. In DNA, the CDR3 is TGTGCCAGCAGCCAAGAGGGGAGCGGGGTCTACAATGAGCAGTTCTTC.